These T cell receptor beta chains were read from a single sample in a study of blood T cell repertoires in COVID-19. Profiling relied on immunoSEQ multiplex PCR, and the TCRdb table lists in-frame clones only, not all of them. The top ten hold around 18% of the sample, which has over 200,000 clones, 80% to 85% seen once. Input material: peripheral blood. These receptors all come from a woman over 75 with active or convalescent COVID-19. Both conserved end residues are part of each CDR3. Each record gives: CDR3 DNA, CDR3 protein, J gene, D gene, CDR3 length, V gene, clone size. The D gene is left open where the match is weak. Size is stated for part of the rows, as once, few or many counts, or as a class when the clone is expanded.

cdr3_nt: TGTGCCATCAGTGAAGCGGGGGGGACCCGGGGCTACACCTTC; cdr3_aa: CAISEAGGTRGYTF; j_call: TRBJ1-2; d_call: NA; cdr3_length: 14; v_call: TRBV10-3; clone_size: NA
cdr3_nt: TGTGCCAGCAGCCAGGGGCCCGGCTTAGGGGAGCTGTTTTTT; cdr3_aa: CASSQGPGLGELFF; j_call: TRBJ2-2; d_call: NA; cdr3_length: 14; v_call: TRBV6-5; clone_size: NA
cdr3_nt: TGTGCCACCAGTGACGGCCAAGAGACCCAGTACTTC; cdr3_aa: CATSDGQETQYF; j_call: TRBJ2-5; d_call: NA; cdr3_length: 12; v_call: TRBV24-1; clone_size: NA
cdr3_nt: TGTGCCAGCAGGGCAGGGGGTGTAGGGGAAAATCAGCCCCAGCATTTT; cdr3_aa: CASRAGGVGENQPQHF; j_call: TRBJ1-5; d_call: TRBD1; cdr3_length: 16; v_call: TRBV28; clone_size: NA
cdr3_nt: TGCGCCAGCAGCCCCCGACCCGGGACTAGCGGGAACGATGAGCAGTTCTTC; cdr3_aa: CASSPRPGTSGNDEQFF; j_call: TRBJ2-1; d_call: TRBD2; cdr3_length: 17; v_call: TRBV4-1; clone_size: NA
cdr3_nt: TGTGCCAGCAGTCCCTACGGGGGAAACAATGAGCAGTTCTTC; cdr3_aa: CASSPYGGNNEQFF; j_call: TRBJ2-1; d_call: NA; cdr3_length: 14; v_call: TRBV27; clone_size: NA
cdr3_nt: TGTGCCAGCTCACCTCTAGACAGGCGGAGCACCGGGGAGCTGTTTTTT; cdr3_aa: CASSPLDRRSTGELFF; j_call: TRBJ2-2; d_call: NA; cdr3_length: 16; v_call: TRBV18; clone_size: NA
cdr3_nt: TGTGCCAGCACCAAGACAGGGTTAAGCACTGAAGCTTTCTTT; cdr3_aa: CASTKTGLSTEAFF; j_call: TRBJ1-1; d_call: NA; cdr3_length: 14; v_call: TRBV21-1; clone_size: once
cdr3_nt: TGTGCCAGCAGTCCCCTAGCGACCGGGGAGCTGTTTTTT; cdr3_aa: CASSPLATGELFF; j_call: TRBJ2-2; d_call: NA; cdr3_length: 13; v_call: TRBV11-3; clone_size: NA
cdr3_nt: TGTGCCAGCAGGACATCCAAACAGGGGCCCGAGCAGTACTTC; cdr3_aa: CASRTSKQGPEQYF; j_call: TRBJ2-7; d_call: TRBD1; cdr3_length: 14; v_call: TRBV6-5; clone_size: NA
cdr3_nt: TGCAGTGCTAGTATGCTTGGGCGAAGCCTCTACGAGCAGTACTTC; cdr3_aa: CSASMLGRSLYEQYF; j_call: TRBJ2-7; d_call: NA; cdr3_length: 15; v_call: TRBV20-1; clone_size: NA
cdr3_nt: TGTGCCAGCAGCCCGGGACAGTTCGCCCGGGGCTACACCTTC; cdr3_aa: CASSPGQFARGYTF; j_call: TRBJ1-2; d_call: TRBD1; cdr3_length: 14; v_call: TRBV9; clone_size: NA
cdr3_nt: TGTGCCACCAGCATACAGTTTAGCGCCCGCGGGGAGACCCAGTACTTC; cdr3_aa: CATSIQFSARGETQYF; j_call: TRBJ2-5; d_call: NA; cdr3_length: 16; v_call: TRBV15; clone_size: NA
cdr3_nt: TGCGCCAGCAGCTTGGCCAGGGGAAGTGAAAAACTGTTTTTT; cdr3_aa: CASSLARGSEKLFF; j_call: TRBJ1-4; d_call: NA; cdr3_length: 14; v_call: TRBV5-1; clone_size: NA
cdr3_nt: TGTGCCAGCAGCCAAGTAGCTGGGACAGGGCGATTCTATGGCTACACCTTC; cdr3_aa: CASSQVAGTGRFYGYTF; j_call: TRBJ1-2; d_call: TRBD1; cdr3_length: 17; v_call: TRBV14; clone_size: NA
cdr3_nt: TGTGCCAGCAGCACCGGTCTTAGCACAGATACGCAGTATTTT; cdr3_aa: CASSTGLSTDTQYF; j_call: TRBJ2-3; d_call: NA; cdr3_length: 14; v_call: TRBV7-9; clone_size: NA
cdr3_nt: TGTGCCACTAATGGGAAGGGGGCGTTTCTAGGGGAGCAGTTCTTC; cdr3_aa: CATNGKGAFLGEQFF; j_call: TRBJ2-1; d_call: TRBD1; cdr3_length: 15; v_call: TRBV7-8; clone_size: NA
cdr3_nt: TGCAGCGTTGAAGATCGAGAAGGCTACACCTTC; cdr3_aa: CSVEDREGYTF; j_call: TRBJ1-2; d_call: NA; cdr3_length: 11; v_call: TRBV29-1; clone_size: NA
cdr3_nt: TGTGCCAGCAGCCATAACCGGGACAGAAAAGAGACCCAGTACTTC; cdr3_aa: CASSHNRDRKETQYF; j_call: TRBJ2-5; d_call: TRBD1; cdr3_length: 15; v_call: TRBV5-6; clone_size: NA
cdr3_nt: TGTGCCAGCAGTCGGGGGGGCTCTGGGAGGTCTGGAAACACCATATATTTT; cdr3_aa: CASSRGGSGRSGNTIYF; j_call: TRBJ1-3; d_call: NA; cdr3_length: 17; v_call: TRBV27; clone_size: NA
cdr3_nt: TGTGCCAGCTCACGTGGGGCGGATACTGAAGCTTTCTTT; cdr3_aa: CASSRGADTEAFF; j_call: TRBJ1-1; d_call: NA; cdr3_length: 13; v_call: TRBV18; clone_size: NA
cdr3_nt: TGTGCCACCCAGGTTAGGGGGCCTAAGGCCGGGGAGCTGTTTTTT; cdr3_aa: CATQVRGPKAGELFF; j_call: TRBJ2-2; d_call: TRBD1; cdr3_length: 15; v_call: TRBV6-5; clone_size: NA
cdr3_nt: TGTGCCAGTAGTATGCAGAAACCGATGAACACTGAAGCTTTCTTT; cdr3_aa: CASSMQKPMNTEAFF; j_call: TRBJ1-1; d_call: NA; cdr3_length: 15; v_call: TRBV19; clone_size: NA
cdr3_nt: TGTGCCAGCCCCGCCAGGGACTATGGCTACACCTTC; cdr3_aa: CASPARDYGYTF; j_call: TRBJ1-2; d_call: NA; cdr3_length: 12; v_call: TRBV21-1; clone_size: NA
cdr3_nt: TGTGCCAGCAGCGGGGGCAGGTCCTATAATTCACCCCTCCACTTT; cdr3_aa: CASSGGRSYNSPLHF; j_call: TRBJ1-6; d_call: NA; cdr3_length: 15; v_call: TRBV21-1; clone_size: once
cdr3_nt: TGTGCCAGCAGCTTAGGCGGGACAGAAAACACTGAAGCTTTCTTT; cdr3_aa: CASSLGGTENTEAFF; j_call: TRBJ1-1; d_call: TRBD1; cdr3_length: 15; v_call: TRBV7-2; clone_size: NA
cdr3_nt: TGTGCCAGCAGCTTCGGGTCTACTCTTTCCTACGAGCAGTACTTC; cdr3_aa: CASSFGSTLSYEQYF; j_call: TRBJ2-7; d_call: NA; cdr3_length: 15; v_call: TRBV5-4; clone_size: NA
cdr3_nt: TGTGCCAGCAGCCAACGATCAGGGGGAACCCGAAGTGAAAAACTGTTTTTT; cdr3_aa: CASSQRSGGTRSEKLFF; j_call: TRBJ1-4; d_call: TRBD1; cdr3_length: 17; v_call: TRBV3-1/TRBV3-2; clone_size: NA
cdr3_nt: TGTGCCACCAGCAGAGGGCAGGGGGATAATTCACCCCTCCACTTT; cdr3_aa: CATSRGQGDNSPLHF; j_call: TRBJ1-6; d_call: TRBD1; cdr3_length: 15; v_call: TRBV15; clone_size: NA
cdr3_nt: TGTGCCAGCAGTGACTACCCCTCGGGTAGCGGGACCACAGATACGCAGTATTTT; cdr3_aa: CASSDYPSGSGTTDTQYF; j_call: TRBJ2-3; d_call: TRBD2; cdr3_length: 18; v_call: TRBV6-4; clone_size: NA
cdr3_nt: TGTGCCAGCTCACCAGCCAGGGGTGATGGCTACACCTTC; cdr3_aa: CASSPARGDGYTF; j_call: TRBJ1-2; d_call: NA; cdr3_length: 13; v_call: TRBV18; clone_size: few
cdr3_nt: TGTGCCAGCAGCTCACAGGGGGACGATGTAGATACGCAGTATTTT; cdr3_aa: CASSSQGDDVDTQYF; j_call: TRBJ2-3; d_call: TRBD1; cdr3_length: 15; v_call: TRBV7-2; clone_size: NA
cdr3_nt: TGTGCCAGCAGCTTAGTAGGTGGCGGGGGTCAAGAGACCCAGTACTTC; cdr3_aa: CASSLVGGGGQETQYF; j_call: TRBJ2-5; d_call: TRBD2; cdr3_length: 16; v_call: TRBV11-1; clone_size: NA
cdr3_nt: TGTGCCAGCAGTTTCGCATCTGGGCTAGCGGGATCCACCTACGAGCAGTACTTC; cdr3_aa: CASSFASGLAGSTYEQYF; j_call: TRBJ2-7; d_call: TRBD2; cdr3_length: 18; v_call: TRBV27; clone_size: few
cdr3_nt: TGTGCCAGTAGTGCTTACGGGACTAGCGGGAGGGCGAGGGATGAGCAGTTCTTC; cdr3_aa: CASSAYGTSGRARDEQFF; j_call: TRBJ2-1; d_call: TRBD2; cdr3_length: 18; v_call: TRBV19; clone_size: NA
cdr3_nt: TGTGCCTGGAGTGGACAGGGTGCACAGCCCCAGCATTTT; cdr3_aa: CAWSGQGAQPQHF; j_call: TRBJ1-5; d_call: TRBD1; cdr3_length: 13; v_call: TRBV30; clone_size: NA
cdr3_nt: TGTGCCAGCAGTTCTAGCGTCTACCGGGAGACCCAGTACTTC; cdr3_aa: CASSSSVYRETQYF; j_call: TRBJ2-5; d_call: NA; cdr3_length: 14; v_call: TRBV2; clone_size: NA
cdr3_nt: TGTGCCAGCCGGGGGGGGACAGCGAACACTGAAGCTTTCTTT; cdr3_aa: CASRGGTANTEAFF; j_call: TRBJ1-1; d_call: TRBD1; cdr3_length: 14; v_call: TRBV5-4; clone_size: few
cdr3_nt: TGTGCCAGCAGTTTATGGGGAACCGCAGGACAGGGAAGAGAGACCCAGTACTTC; cdr3_aa: CASSLWGTAGQGRETQYF; j_call: TRBJ2-5; d_call: TRBD1; cdr3_length: 18; v_call: TRBV27; clone_size: NA
cdr3_nt: TGTGCCAGCTCACCCCTTCAGGGGGCGGCGGATGGCTACACCTTC; cdr3_aa: CASSPLQGAADGYTF; j_call: TRBJ1-2; d_call: TRBD1; cdr3_length: 15; v_call: TRBV18; clone_size: NA
cdr3_nt: TGTGCCAGCAGCTTACAGCCGCAGGGGGCCGCCGGGGAGCTGTTTTTT; cdr3_aa: CASSLQPQGAAGELFF; j_call: TRBJ2-2; d_call: TRBD1; cdr3_length: 16; v_call: TRBV7-3; clone_size: NA
cdr3_nt: TGTGCCAGCAGTTACCAGGTTACTAACTATGGCTACACCTTC; cdr3_aa: CASSYQVTNYGYTF; j_call: TRBJ1-2; d_call: NA; cdr3_length: 14; v_call: TRBV6-5; clone_size: NA
cdr3_nt: TGTGCCAGCAGTGAACCAGGAACTTACGAGCAGTACTTC; cdr3_aa: CASSEPGTYEQYF; j_call: TRBJ2-7; d_call: NA; cdr3_length: 13; v_call: TRBV6-1; clone_size: once
cdr3_nt: TGTGCCAGCAGTGACTCGCGCGGGGGGGTATATACGCAGTATTTT; cdr3_aa: CASSDSRGGVYTQYF; j_call: TRBJ2-3; d_call: TRBD2; cdr3_length: 15; v_call: TRBV6-4; clone_size: NA
cdr3_nt: TGCGCCAGCAGCTTCGACGGGGGGGCCGGGGAGCAGTTCTTC; cdr3_aa: CASSFDGGAGEQFF; j_call: TRBJ2-1; d_call: TRBD2; cdr3_length: 14; v_call: TRBV5-1; clone_size: NA
cdr3_nt: TGTGCCAGCAGCCCCGGGACAGGTACCTACGAGCAGTACTTC; cdr3_aa: CASSPGTGTYEQYF; j_call: TRBJ2-7; d_call: TRBD1; cdr3_length: 14; v_call: TRBV9; clone_size: NA
cdr3_nt: TGCGCCAGCAGGCTTGGTCAGGCAGATACGCAGTATTTT; cdr3_aa: CASRLGQADTQYF; j_call: TRBJ2-3; d_call: NA; cdr3_length: 13; v_call: TRBV5-1; clone_size: NA
cdr3_nt: TGCGCCAGCAGCTTGGCCTCCGGGAGGGTCACCGGGGAGCTGTTTTTT; cdr3_aa: CASSLASGRVTGELFF; j_call: TRBJ2-2; d_call: TRBD2; cdr3_length: 16; v_call: TRBV5-1; clone_size: NA
cdr3_nt: TGTGCCAGTACCCTACAGGGTCATGGCACAGATACGCAGTATTTT; cdr3_aa: CASTLQGHGTDTQYF; j_call: TRBJ2-3; d_call: NA; cdr3_length: 15; v_call: TRBV19; clone_size: NA
cdr3_nt: TGCAGCGCGGGGGTTTCGGGGACAGATACGCAGTATTTT; cdr3_aa: CSAGVSGTDTQYF; j_call: TRBJ2-3; d_call: NA; cdr3_length: 13; v_call: TRBV29-1; clone_size: NA
cdr3_nt: TGTGCCAGCAGCCCGGGACAGAAGTACACAGATACGCAGTATTTT; cdr3_aa: CASSPGQKYTDTQYF; j_call: TRBJ2-3; d_call: TRBD1; cdr3_length: 15; v_call: TRBV7-3; clone_size: NA
cdr3_nt: TGTGCCAGCTCACCGCCGAGACAGGCCAGCTCTGGAAACACCATATATTTT; cdr3_aa: CASSPPRQASSGNTIYF; j_call: TRBJ1-3; d_call: NA; cdr3_length: 17; v_call: TRBV18; clone_size: NA
cdr3_nt: TGCGCCAGCAGGGCCTTGGAGACCCAGTACTTC; cdr3_aa: CASRALETQYF; j_call: TRBJ2-5; d_call: NA; cdr3_length: 11; v_call: TRBV5-1; clone_size: NA
cdr3_nt: TGCGCCAGCAGCTTGGCTAGCGGGGGGGCCTACAATGAGCAGTTCTTC; cdr3_aa: CASSLASGGAYNEQFF; j_call: TRBJ2-1; d_call: TRBD2; cdr3_length: 16; v_call: TRBV5-1; clone_size: NA